This record looks at one T cell receptor (beta chain) sequence and its context. This entry comes from a study of blood T cell repertoires in COVID-19. Trimming removed 4 bases from V and 0 bases from J; junction bases left unmatched: 6. This CDR3 is 16 amino acids long. From germline, CDR1 is MNHNS and CDR2 SASEGT. Sequencing was performed with immunoSEQ multiplex PCR; in TCRdb, only in-frame clones are kept and a portion is missing. The sample records 200,000 to 300,000 clones, around 83% being singletons. The specimen was peripheral blood. The source of this sequence is a man in his forties who had recovered from COVID-19. The gene calls are TRBV6-1 and TRBJ2-3, with 8 nucleotides matching TRBD2. CDR3 region: CASSAGGGASTDTQYF. The CDR3 DNA follows: TGTGCCAGCAGTGCCGGGGGGGGCGCAAGCACAGATACGCAGTATTTT.